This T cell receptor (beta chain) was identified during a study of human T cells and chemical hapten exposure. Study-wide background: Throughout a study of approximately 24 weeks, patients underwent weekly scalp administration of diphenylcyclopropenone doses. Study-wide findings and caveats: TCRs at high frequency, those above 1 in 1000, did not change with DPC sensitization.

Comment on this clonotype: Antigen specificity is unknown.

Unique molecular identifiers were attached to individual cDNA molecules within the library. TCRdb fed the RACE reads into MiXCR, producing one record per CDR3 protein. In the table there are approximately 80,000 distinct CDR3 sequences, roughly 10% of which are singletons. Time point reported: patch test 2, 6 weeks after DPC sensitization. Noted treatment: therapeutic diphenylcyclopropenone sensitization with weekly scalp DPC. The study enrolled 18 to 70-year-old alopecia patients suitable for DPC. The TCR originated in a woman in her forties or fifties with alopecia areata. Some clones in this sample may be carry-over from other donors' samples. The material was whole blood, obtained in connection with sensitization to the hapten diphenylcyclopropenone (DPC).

The CDR3 loop is CASRPSDGKYEQYF. CDR3 coding DNA: TGTGCCAGCAGACCCTCTGATGGCAAGTACGAGCAGTACTTC. The chain is built from TRBV25-1 and TRBJ2-7; D unclear. Looked up from germline, CDR1 is MGHDK and CDR2 is SYGVNS. This CDR3 is 14 amino acids long. With 6 bases removed from V and 4 bases from J, the gap between germline ends came to 16 bases.